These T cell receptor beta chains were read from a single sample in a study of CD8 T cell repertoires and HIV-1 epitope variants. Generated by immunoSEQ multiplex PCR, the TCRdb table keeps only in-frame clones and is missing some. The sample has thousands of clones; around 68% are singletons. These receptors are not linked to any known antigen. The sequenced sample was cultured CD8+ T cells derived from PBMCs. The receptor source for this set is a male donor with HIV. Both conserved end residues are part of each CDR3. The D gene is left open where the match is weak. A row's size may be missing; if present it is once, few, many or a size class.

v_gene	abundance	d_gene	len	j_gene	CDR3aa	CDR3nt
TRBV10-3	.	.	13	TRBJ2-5	CAISGTSGETQYF	TGTGCCATCAGTGGGACAAGCGGGGAGACCCAGTACTTC
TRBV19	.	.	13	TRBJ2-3	CASSTTRSDTQYF	TGTGCCAGTAGTACTACCAGGTCCGATACGCAGTATTTT
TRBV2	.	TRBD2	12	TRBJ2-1	CASLQAGVEQFF	TGTGCCAGCTTACAAGCGGGAGTTGAGCAGTTCTTC
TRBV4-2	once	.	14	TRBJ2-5	CASSQGEDQETQYF	TGTGCCAGCAGCCAAGGGGAGGACCAAGAGACCCAGTACTTC
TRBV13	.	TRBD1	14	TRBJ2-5	CASSIGQGAGTQYF	TGTGCCAGCAGCATCGGACAGGGGGCCGGGACCCAGTACTTC
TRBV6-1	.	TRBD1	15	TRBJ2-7	CASSQPGQGAGEQYF	TGTGCCAGCAGCCAACCGGGACAGGGGGCCGGCGAGCAGTACTTC
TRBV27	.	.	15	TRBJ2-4	CASSLGPNPQNIQYF	TGTGCCAGCAGTTTGGGCCCGAACCCCCAAAACATTCAGTACTTC
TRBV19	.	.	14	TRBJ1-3	CASSIDGYGNTIYF	TGTGCCAGTAGTATAGACGGATATGGAAACACCATATATTTT
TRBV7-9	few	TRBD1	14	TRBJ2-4	CASSSDREWHIQYF	TGTGCCAGCAGCTCGGACAGGGAGTGGCACATTCAGTACTTC
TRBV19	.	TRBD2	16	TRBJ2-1	CASSIAGTSAYNEQFF	TGTGCCAGTAGTATAGCAGGGACTAGCGCGTACAATGAGCAGTTCTTC
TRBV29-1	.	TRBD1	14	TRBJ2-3	CSVAGTGATDTQYF	TGCAGCGTTGCGGGGACAGGGGCCACAGATACGCAGTATTTT